One sample yielded the 8 T cell receptor beta chains listed below, sequenced in a study of graft-versus-host responses after intestinal transplantation. Intraepithelial and lamina propria lymphocytes were released after the graft tissue was processed. The method was immunoSEQ multiplex PCR; TCRdb's version includes in-frame clones alone and lacks a portion of them. This table holds 20,000 to 25,000 clones, around three quarters found once. The material was ileum tissue, obtained 12 days after intestinal transplant. Receptors were obtained from a human patient who received an intestinal transplant, so some T cells may come from the graft donor.

The chain joins TRBV9 to TRBJ2-3, with TRBD1 matching 7 bases. CDR3 size: 15 residues. Looked up from germline, CDR1 is SGDLS and CDR2 is YYNGEE. J was trimmed by 5 bases and V by 3 bases; bases with no gene match: 9. The CDR3, as DNA: TGTGCCAGCAGCGCACAGGGGATGTTTGGAGATACGCAGTATTTT. It is translated as CASSAQGMFGDTQYF.

DNA of the CDR3: TGCGCCAGCAGCTTGGTGGTAGCGGGGGGGGGCACAGATACGCAGTATTTT. Residues: CASSLVVAGGGTDTQYF. The chain employs TRBV5-1 and TRBJ2-3, with TRBD2 matching 11 bases. Germline V gene data show CDR1 as SGHRS and CDR2 as YFSETQ. The length of the CDR3 is 17 residues. Trimming cost V 0 bases and J 1 base; bases outside gene matches: 4.

The chain employs TRBV6-5 and TRBJ2-2; D is unresolved. CDR1 and CDR2 from the germline V gene are MNHEY and SVGAGI. The V gene lost 0 bases and the J gene lost 0 bases, with 5 bases spanning the gap. The CDR3 has 15 amino acids. CDR3 sequence reads: CASSYSNTNTGELFF. The CDR3 DNA follows: TGTGCCAGCAGTTACTCAAATACGAACACCGGGGAGCTGTTTTTT.

The chain joins TRBV7-9 to TRBJ2-7; D not resolved. The CDR3 runs to 14 residues. Trimming took 5 bases from V and 2 from J, leaving 13 bases between them. The V gene's germline CDR1 is SEHNR and CDR2 FQNEAQ (reference sequence). CDR3 coding DNA: TGTGCCAGCAGCCCGCCCCAGGAAACCTACGAGCAGTACTTC. This gives the protein CASSPPQETYEQYF.

This clone was counted once. This chain uses TRBV19 with TRBJ2-5; 9 bases match TRBD2. Germline V gives CDR1 LNHDA, CDR2 SQIVND (reference sequence). J was trimmed by 4 bases and V by 3 bases; bases with no gene match: 0. The CDR3 contains 13 residues. The CDR3 loop reads CASSMRGGETQYF. CDR3 bases: TGTGCCAGTAGTATGCGGGGGGGAGAGACCCAGTACTTC.

J is TRBJ2-1 and V is TRBV6-5, with TRBD2 matching over 10 bases. Unmatched junction bases numbered 4, after V lost 6 bases and J lost 8 bases. There are 13 residues in the CDR3. Germline V CDR1 and CDR2: MNHEY, SVGAGI. The CDR3 region is CASRPTSGDEQFF. The DNA of the CDR3 is TGTGCCAGCAGACCAACTAGCGGGGATGAGCAGTTCTTC.

The genes are TRBV4-2 and TRBJ2-2, with TRBD2 matching 7 bases. Per germline, CDR1 LGHNA and CDR2 YNFKEQ. Trimming at V came to 0 bases and at J to 3 bases, leaving 7 bases not matched to a gene. The CDR3 contains 17 residues. The CDR3 bases are TGTGCCAGCAGCCAAGATTGGGGAGGGAGGGACACCGGGGAGCTGTTTTTT. Protein product: CASSQDWGGRDTGELFF.

The rearrangement joins TRBV10-2 to TRBJ1-1; tentative D call: TRBD1 (5 bases). The CDR3 is made up of 16 amino acids. The V gene's germline CDR1 is WSHSY and CDR2 SAAADI. Between the trimmed V and J ends, which lost 4 bases and 5 bases, there was a span of 20 bases. CDR3 loop: CASSAYSWGGVTEAFF. DNA of the CDR3: TGCGCCAGCAGTGCCTACTCGTGGGGGGGAGTGACTGAAGCTTTCTTT.